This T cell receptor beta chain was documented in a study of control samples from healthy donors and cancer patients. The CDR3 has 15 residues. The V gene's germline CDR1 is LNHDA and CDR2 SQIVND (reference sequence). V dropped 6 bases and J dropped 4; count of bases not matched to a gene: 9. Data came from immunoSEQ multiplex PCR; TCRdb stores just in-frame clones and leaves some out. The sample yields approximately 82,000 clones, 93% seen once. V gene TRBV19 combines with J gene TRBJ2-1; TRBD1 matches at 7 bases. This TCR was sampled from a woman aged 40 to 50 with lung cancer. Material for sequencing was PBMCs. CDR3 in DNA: TGTGCCAGTAGCCGACCCGGGACAGTTTACAATGAGCAGTTCTTC. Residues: CASSRPGTVYNEQFF.